What follows are 17 T cell receptor beta chains derived from one specimen sequenced in a study of OX40 agonist ivuxolimab in advanced cancers. Sequencing used immunoSEQ multiplex PCR; TCRdb keeps in-frame clones, though not all of them. The sample shows approximately 28,000 clones, about four fifths of them seen only once. This sample comprised CD4+ or CD8+ T cells sorted from blood, obtained in a trial of the OX40 agonist ivuxolimab. The source of these receptors is an adult with an advanced solid tumor such as melanoma, head and neck, liver or kidney cancer.

V gene TRBV27 combines with J gene TRBJ2-7; 7 positions match TRBD2. Germline trimming cut 7 bases from V and 2 bases from J; bases unmatched to any gene: 11. The length of the CDR3 is 15 residues. Germline V gene lookup returns CDR1 MNHEY and CDR2 SMNVEV (reference sequence). Here the CDR3 reads CASTRSIAGAYEQYF. CDR3 nucleotide sequence: TGTGCCAGCACCCGGTCGATTGCGGGGGCCTACGAGCAGTACTTC.

This chain connects TRBV6-1 to TRBJ1-1; 7 nucleotides agree with TRBD1. This CDR3 spans 14 amino acids. V lost 4 bases and J lost 5; bases outside the gene matches: 7. Looked up from germline, CDR1 is MNHNS and CDR2 is SASEGT. The CDR3 sequence: CASSGWDSPTEAFF. The CDR3 coding sequence is TGTGCCAGCAGTGGCTGGGACAGCCCGACTGAAGCTTTCTTT.

The chain links TRBV2 to TRBJ1-1, with a weak D call TRBD1 (6 bases). Germline CDR1 SNHLY, CDR2 FYNNEI. The CDR3 spans 12 residues. Trimming pared 8 bases from V and 7 bases from J, leaving 14 bases between. The DNA for the CDR3 is TGTGCCAGCTTATCCCCAGGGGATGAAGCTTTCTTT. Translated, it gives CASLSPGDEAFF.

This chain links TRBV2 with TRBJ2-7, with 7 bases lining up with TRBD1. CDR1 SNHLY and CDR2 FYNNEI come from the germline V gene. The CDR3 runs to 14 residues. Unmatched junction bases numbered 8, after V lost 6 bases and J lost 3 bases. The CDR3 region has the DNA TGTGCCAGCAGCTGGGGACAGTACAACTACGAGCAGTACTTC. Translated: CASSWGQYNYEQYF.

The rearrangement joins TRBV27 to TRBJ1-2, with D tentatively TRBD1 (5 bases). Per the germline V gene, CDR1 is MNHEY and CDR2 is SMNVEV (reference sequence). Trimming stripped 0 bases from V and 3 bases from J, with 17 bases between. The CDR3 has 17 amino acids. CDR3 sequence reads: CASSLSPRAGRDYGYTF. The CDR3 DNA reads as TGTGCCAGCAGTTTATCCCCACGCGCGGGGCGCGACTATGGCTACACCTTC.

The chain combines TRBV2 with TRBJ2-6; TRBD1 aligns across 12 bases. The CDR3 loop spans 16 amino acids. With V trimmed by 7 bases and J by 3 bases, 4 bases remained unmatched. Germline CDR1 is SNHLY and CDR2 is FYNNEI. The CDR3 DNA sequence: TGTGCCAGCAAGGGACAGGGGGCGGATGGGGCCAACGTCCTGACTTTC. Protein sequence: CASKGQGADGANVLTF. Supplemented by reference TRBV2 and TRBJ2-6, the full variable domain reads EPEVTQTPSHQVTQMGQEVILRCVPISNHLYFYWYRQILGQKVEFLVSFYNNEISEKSEIFDDQFSVERPDGSNFTLKIRSTKLEDSAMYFCASKGQGADGANVLTFGAGSRLTVL.

The chain links TRBV5-4 to TRBJ2-7; D is unresolved. V dropped 0 bases and J dropped 4 bases, with 2 bases sitting between them. This CDR3 is 11 amino acids long. The germline CDR1 and CDR2 sequences are SGHNT and YYREEE (reference sequence). This CDR3 is CASSLDYEQYF. The CDR3 bases are TGTGCCAGCAGCTTGGATTACGAGCAGTACTTC. The complete variable domain, with remaining parts taken from reference TRBV5-4 and TRBJ2-7, reads ETGVTQSPTHLIKTRGQQVTLRCSSQSGHNTVSWYQQALGQGPQFIFQYYREEENGRGNFPPRFSGLQFPNYSSELNVNALELDDSALYLCASSLDYEQYFGPGTRLTVT.

The V call is TRBV5-6, the J call TRBJ2-7; tentatively, D is TRBD1 or TRBD2 (5 bases each). The V and J ends lost 4 bases and 4 bases respectively, with 21 bases between them. The CDR3 consists of 16 residues. Germline V gives CDR1 SGHDT, CDR2 YYEEEE. The CDR3: CASSPAGTPDSYEQYF. The CDR3 nucleotides are TGTGCCAGCAGCCCAGCTGGGACCCCGGATTCATACGAGCAGTACTTC.

The chain joins TRBV5-1 to TRBJ2-3; 11 nucleotides align to TRBD1. The CDR3 is made up of 16 amino acids. The germline gives CDR1 SGHRS, CDR2 YFSETQ. V gave up 4 bases and J gave up 6 bases; unmatched junction bases: 10. CDR3 region: CASSPTGQGVADTQYF. DNA of the CDR3: TGCGCCAGCAGCCCAACGGGACAGGGGGTAGCGGATACGCAGTATTTT.

V is TRBV2 and J is TRBJ2-1; TRBD2 aligns across 14 bases. The CDR3 consists of 15 residues. The germline V gene encodes CDR1 SNHLY and CDR2 FYNNEI. With V trimmed by 6 bases and J by 6 bases, 4 bases remained unmatched. The CDR3 DNA follows: TGTGCCAGCAGCGTGACTAGCGGGGGGGCCAATGAGCAGTTCTTC. Translating gives CASSVTSGGANEQFF.

The V and J genes are TRBV29-1 and TRBJ1-2; no clear D. V shed 2 bases and J shed 0 bases, with 13 bases lying between them. The V gene's germline CDR1 is SQVTM and CDR2 ANQGSEA. This CDR3 is built from 15 residues. The CDR3 DNA is TGCAGCGTTGAAAAAGGCACCGAAACTAACTATGGCTACACCTTC. Protein product: CSVEKGTETNYGYTF.

The chain couples TRBV6-6 to TRBJ2-7; D uncertain. CDR1 MNHNY and CDR2 SVGAGI come from the germline V gene (reference sequence). This CDR3 has 12 residues. V was pared by 5 bases and J by 4 bases, with 9 bases between. CDR3 coding DNA: TGTGCCAGCAGTCTCGGAGTTTACGAGCAGTACTTC. This gives the protein CASSLGVYEQYF.

This clone has more than one count but fewer than ten. The chain uses TRBV11-2 and TRBJ2-5; D is unresolved. Trimming stripped 6 bases from V and 3 bases from J, with 14 bases between. The CDR3 covers 14 residues. Germline V gene lookup returns CDR1 SGHAT and CDR2 FQNNGV. The CDR3 sequence is CASSPLLGEETQYF. CDR3 DNA: TGTGCCAGCAGTCCATTATTAGGCGAAGAGACCCAGTACTTC. Looking up the rest from reference TRBV11-2 and TRBJ2-5 gives the full variable domain: EAGVAQSPRYKIIEKRQSVAFWCNPISGHATLYWYQQILGQGPKLLIQFQNNGVVDDSQLPKDRFSAERLKGVDSTLKIQPAKLEDSAVYLCASSPLLGEETQYFGPGTRLLVL.

The chain employs TRBV19 and TRBJ2-2, with D possibly matching TRBD2 (5 bases). The CDR3 covers 12 residues. V gave up 5 bases and J gave up 6 bases, with 7 bases separating them. Germline V gene lookup returns CDR1 LNHDA and CDR2 SQIVND (reference sequence). CDR3 in amino acids: CASSWTAGELFF. DNA for the CDR3: TGTGCCAGTAGTTGGACTGCCGGGGAGCTGTTTTTT.

A single count supports this clone. The chain uses TRBV11-2 and TRBJ2-1; the D call may be TRBD1 or TRBD2 (6 bases each). V shed 3 bases and J shed 0 bases, with 12 bases lying between them. Per the germline V gene, CDR1 is SGHAT and CDR2 is FQNNGV. This CDR3 region has 16 residues. The CDR3 DNA reads TGTGCCAGCAGCTTCCCGGGGGCAAGCTCCTACAATGAGCAGTTCTTC. This gives the protein CASSFPGASSYNEQFF.

This clone has more than one count but fewer than ten. V usage is TRBV9 and J usage is TRBJ1-6, with no clear D. From germline, CDR1 is SGDLS and CDR2 YYNGEE. This CDR3 comprises 13 residues. The V and J ends lost 3 bases and 5 bases respectively, with 6 bases between them. CDR3 sequence: CASSGTDNSPLHF. In DNA form, the CDR3 reads TGTGCCAGCAGCGGGACGGATAATTCACCCCTCCACTTT. Variable domain in full (rest from reference TRBV9 and TRBJ1-6): DSGVTQTPKHLITATGQRVTLRCSPRSGDLSVYWYQQSLDQGLQFLIQYYNGEERAKGNILERFSAQQFPDLHSELNLSSLELGDSALYFCASSGTDNSPLHFGNGTRLTVT.

This CDR3 is CASSQDRLGQVNTEAFF. As DNA, the CDR3 is TGCGCCAGCAGCCAAGATCGGCTGGGACAGGTGAACACTGAAGCTTTCTTT. The J gene is TRBJ1-1, the V gene TRBV4-3; TRBD1 agrees at 8 bases. The germline gives CDR1 LGHNA, CDR2 YSLEER. J gave up 0 bases and V 0 bases, and 6 bases lay outside the gene matches. CDR3 length equals 17 residues.